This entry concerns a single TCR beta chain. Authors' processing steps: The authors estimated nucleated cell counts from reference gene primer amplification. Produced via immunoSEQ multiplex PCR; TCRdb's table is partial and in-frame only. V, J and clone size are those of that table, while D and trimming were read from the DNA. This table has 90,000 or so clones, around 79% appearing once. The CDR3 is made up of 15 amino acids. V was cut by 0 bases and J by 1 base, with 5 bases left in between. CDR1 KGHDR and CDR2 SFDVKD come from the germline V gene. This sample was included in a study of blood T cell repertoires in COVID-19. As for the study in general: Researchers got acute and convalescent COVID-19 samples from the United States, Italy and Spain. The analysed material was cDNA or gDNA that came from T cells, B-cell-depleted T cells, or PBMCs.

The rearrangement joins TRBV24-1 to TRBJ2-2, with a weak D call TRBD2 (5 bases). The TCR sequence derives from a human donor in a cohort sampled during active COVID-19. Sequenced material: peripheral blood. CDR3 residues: CATSDLEGNTGELFF. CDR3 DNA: TGTGCCACCAGTGATTTGGAGGGGAACACCGGGGAGCTGTTTTTT.